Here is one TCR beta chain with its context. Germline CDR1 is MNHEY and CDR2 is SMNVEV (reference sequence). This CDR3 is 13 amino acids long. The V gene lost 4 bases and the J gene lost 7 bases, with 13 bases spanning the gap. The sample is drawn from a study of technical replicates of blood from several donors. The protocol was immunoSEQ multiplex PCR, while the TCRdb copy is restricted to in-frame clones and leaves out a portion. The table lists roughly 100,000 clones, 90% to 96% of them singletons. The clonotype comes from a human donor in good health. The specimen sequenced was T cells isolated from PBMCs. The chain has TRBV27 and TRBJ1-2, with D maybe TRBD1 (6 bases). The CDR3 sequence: CASSSSGASGYTF. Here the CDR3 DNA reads TGTGCCAGCAGTTCCTCAGGGGCGAGTGGCTACACCTTC.